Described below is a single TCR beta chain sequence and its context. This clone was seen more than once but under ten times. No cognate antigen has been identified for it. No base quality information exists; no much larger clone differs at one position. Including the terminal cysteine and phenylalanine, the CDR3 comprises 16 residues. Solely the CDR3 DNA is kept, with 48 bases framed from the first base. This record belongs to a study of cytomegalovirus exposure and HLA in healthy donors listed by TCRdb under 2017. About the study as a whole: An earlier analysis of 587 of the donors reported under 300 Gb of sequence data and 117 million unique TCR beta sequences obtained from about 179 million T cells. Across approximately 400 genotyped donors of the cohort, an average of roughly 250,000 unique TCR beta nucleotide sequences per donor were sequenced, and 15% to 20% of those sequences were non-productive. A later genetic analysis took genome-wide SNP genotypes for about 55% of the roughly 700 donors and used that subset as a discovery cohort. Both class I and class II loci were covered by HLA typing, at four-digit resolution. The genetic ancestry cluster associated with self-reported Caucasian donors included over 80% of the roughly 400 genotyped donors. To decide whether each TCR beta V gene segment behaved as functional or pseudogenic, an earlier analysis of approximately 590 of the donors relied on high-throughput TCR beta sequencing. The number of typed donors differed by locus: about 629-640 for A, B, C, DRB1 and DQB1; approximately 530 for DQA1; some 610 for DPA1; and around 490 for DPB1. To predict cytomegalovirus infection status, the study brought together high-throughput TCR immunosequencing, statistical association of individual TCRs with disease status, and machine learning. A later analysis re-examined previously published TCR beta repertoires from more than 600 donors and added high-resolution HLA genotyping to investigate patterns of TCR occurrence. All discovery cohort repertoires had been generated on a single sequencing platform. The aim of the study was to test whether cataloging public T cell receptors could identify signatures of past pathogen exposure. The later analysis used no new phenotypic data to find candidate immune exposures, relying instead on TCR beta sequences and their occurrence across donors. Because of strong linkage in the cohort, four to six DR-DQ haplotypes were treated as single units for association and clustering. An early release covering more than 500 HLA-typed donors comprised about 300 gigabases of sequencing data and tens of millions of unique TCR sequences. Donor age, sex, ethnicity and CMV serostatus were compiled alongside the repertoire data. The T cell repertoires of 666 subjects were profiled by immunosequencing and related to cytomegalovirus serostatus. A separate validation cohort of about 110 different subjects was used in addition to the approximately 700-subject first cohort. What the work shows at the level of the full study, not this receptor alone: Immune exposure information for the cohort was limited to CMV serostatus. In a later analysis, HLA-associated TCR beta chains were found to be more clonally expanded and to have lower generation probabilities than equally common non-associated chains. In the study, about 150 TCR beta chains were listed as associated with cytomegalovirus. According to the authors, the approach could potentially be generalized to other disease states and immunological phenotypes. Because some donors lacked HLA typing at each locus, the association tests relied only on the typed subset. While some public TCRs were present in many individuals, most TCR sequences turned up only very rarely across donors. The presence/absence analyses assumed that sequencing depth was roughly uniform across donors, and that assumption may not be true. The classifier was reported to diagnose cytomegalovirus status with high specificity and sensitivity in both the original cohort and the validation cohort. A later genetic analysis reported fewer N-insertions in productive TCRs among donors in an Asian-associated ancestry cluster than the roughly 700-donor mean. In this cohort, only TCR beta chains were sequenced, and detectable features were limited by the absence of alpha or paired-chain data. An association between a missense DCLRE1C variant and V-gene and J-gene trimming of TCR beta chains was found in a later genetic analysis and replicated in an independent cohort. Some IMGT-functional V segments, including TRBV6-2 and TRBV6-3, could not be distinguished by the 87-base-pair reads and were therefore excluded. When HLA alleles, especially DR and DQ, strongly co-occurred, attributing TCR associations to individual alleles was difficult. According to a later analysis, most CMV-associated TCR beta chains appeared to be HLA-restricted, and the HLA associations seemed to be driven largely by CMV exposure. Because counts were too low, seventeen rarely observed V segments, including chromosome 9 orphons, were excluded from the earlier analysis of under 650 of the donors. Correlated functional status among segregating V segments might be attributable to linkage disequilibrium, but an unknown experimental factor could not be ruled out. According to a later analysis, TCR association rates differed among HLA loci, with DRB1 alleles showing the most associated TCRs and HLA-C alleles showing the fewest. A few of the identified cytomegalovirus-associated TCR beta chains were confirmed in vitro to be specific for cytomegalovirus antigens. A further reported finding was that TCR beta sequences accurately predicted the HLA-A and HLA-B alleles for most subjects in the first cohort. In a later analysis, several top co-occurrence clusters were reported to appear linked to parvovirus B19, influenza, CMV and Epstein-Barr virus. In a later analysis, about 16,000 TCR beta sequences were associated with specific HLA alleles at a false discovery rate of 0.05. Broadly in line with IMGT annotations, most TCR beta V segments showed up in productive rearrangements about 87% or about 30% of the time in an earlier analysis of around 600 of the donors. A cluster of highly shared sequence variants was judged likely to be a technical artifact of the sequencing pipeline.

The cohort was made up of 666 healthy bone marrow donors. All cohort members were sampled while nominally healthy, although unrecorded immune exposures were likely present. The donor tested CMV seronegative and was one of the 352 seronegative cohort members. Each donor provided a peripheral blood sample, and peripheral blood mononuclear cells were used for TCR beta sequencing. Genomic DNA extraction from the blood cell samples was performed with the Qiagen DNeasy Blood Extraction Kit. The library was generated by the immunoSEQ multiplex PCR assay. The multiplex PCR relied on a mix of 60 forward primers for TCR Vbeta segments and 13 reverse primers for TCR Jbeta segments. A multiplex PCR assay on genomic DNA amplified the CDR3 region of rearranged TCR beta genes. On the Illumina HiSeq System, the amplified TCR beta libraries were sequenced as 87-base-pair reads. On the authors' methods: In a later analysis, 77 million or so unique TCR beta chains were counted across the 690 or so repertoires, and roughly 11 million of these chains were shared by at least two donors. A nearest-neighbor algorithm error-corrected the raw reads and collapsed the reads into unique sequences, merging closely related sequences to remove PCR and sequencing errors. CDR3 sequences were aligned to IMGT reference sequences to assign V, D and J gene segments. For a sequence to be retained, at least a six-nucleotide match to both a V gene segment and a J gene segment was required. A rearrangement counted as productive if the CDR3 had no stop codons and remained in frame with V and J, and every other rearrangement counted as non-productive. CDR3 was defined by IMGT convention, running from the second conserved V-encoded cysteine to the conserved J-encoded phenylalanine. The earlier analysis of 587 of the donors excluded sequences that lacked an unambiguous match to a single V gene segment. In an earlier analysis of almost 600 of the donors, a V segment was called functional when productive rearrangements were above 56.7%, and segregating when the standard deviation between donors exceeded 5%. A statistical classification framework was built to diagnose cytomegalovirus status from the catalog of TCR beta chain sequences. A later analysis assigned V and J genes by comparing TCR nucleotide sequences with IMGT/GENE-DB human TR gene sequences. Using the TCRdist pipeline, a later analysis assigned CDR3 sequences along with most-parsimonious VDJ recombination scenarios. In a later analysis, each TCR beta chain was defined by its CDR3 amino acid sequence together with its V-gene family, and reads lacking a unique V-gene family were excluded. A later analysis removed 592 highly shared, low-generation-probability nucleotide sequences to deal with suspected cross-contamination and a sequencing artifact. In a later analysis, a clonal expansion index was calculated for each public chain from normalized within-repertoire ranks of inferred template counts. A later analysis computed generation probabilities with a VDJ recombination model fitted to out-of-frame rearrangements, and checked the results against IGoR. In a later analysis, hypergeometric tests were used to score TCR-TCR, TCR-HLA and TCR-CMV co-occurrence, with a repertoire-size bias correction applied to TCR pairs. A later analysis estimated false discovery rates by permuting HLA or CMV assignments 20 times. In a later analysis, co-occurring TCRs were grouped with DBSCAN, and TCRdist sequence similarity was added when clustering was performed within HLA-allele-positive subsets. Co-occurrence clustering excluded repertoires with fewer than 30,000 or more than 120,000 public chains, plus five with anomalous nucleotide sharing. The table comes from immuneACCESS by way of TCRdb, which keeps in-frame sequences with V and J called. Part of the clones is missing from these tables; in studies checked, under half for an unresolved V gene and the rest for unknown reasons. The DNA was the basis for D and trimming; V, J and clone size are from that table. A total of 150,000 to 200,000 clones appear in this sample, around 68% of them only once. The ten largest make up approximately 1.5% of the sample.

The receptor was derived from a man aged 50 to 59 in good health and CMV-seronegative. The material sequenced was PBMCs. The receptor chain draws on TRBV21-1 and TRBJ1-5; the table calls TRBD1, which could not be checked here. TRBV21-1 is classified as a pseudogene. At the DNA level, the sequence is TGTGCCAGCAGCGTATATTTTACAGGGGCAGATCAGCCCCAGCATTTT. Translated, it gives CASSVYFTGADQPQHF.